This TCR beta chain was captured by sequencing in a study of T cell responses to AZD1222 COVID-19 vaccine. Study background: Analysis merged second doses at about 4 or about 12 weeks. Whole-study results and caveats: Spike-specific TCR breadth rose after two AZD1222 doses, and depth rose as well.

TCRdb keeps only in-frame clones here, not all; method: immunoSEQ multiplex PCR. The data show approximately 140,000 clones, 94% seen once. This CDR3 has 15 residues. Germline assignment: CDR1 MNHEY and CDR2 SVGAGI. V shed 0 bases and J shed 3 bases, with 11 bases lying between them. This clone has only one observation. Antigen unknown. The source of this sequence is an adult in good health. The specimen was peripheral blood, collected on day 0 of AZD1222 vaccination. V is TRBV6-5 and J is TRBJ1-2; D gene ambiguous. The CDR3 loop reads CASSYSGGTHYGYTF. In nucleotides, the CDR3 is TGTGCCAGCAGTTACTCGGGAGGTACTCACTATGGCTACACCTTC.